What follows are 5 T cell receptor beta chains derived from one specimen sequenced in a study of shared clonotypes between healthy human individuals. Assay: immunoSEQ multiplex PCR; the TCRdb copy retains only in-frame clones and omits some. The repertoire holds about 1.5 million clones, with approximately 96% as singletons. What was sequenced was naive CD4+ T cells sorted from blood. Subset meaning: CD45RA+ positively selected. These receptors all come from a young man in good health.

The chain links TRBV5-8 to TRBJ2-2, with D uncertain. This CDR3 is 15 amino acids long. Per the germline V gene, CDR1 is SGHTS and CDR2 is YDEGEE. V dropped 1 base and J dropped 3 bases, with 10 bases sitting between them. The CDR3 sequence: CASSLRGHYTGELFF. The CDR3 DNA reads TGTGCCAGCAGCTTGCGTGGGCACTACACCGGGGAGCTGTTTTTT.

V gene TRBV6-1 combines with J gene TRBJ1-1; D is unresolved. CDR3 length: 14 residues. V dropped 8 bases and J dropped 0 bases, with 13 bases sitting between them. Germline values: CDR1 MNHNS, CDR2 SASEGT. CDR3 sequence: CASLPGFMNTEAFF. CDR3 nucleotide sequence: TGTGCCAGCCTCCCAGGTTTCATGAACACTGAAGCTTTCTTT.

The chain joins TRBV27 to TRBJ1-2, with D perhaps TRBD1 (5 bases). The CDR3 extends over 13 amino acids. V lost 4 bases and J lost 8, with 14 bases in between. CDR1 and CDR2 (germline): MNHEY, SMNVEV (reference sequence). The CDR3 is CASSWDRRDGYTF. CDR3 in DNA: TGTGCCAGCAGTTGGGACCGCCGGGACGGCTACACCTTC.

The genes are TRBV5-1 and TRBJ2-4; perhaps TRBD1 as D (6 bases). Trimming took off 4 bases at V and 5 bases at J, with 10 bases between the two ends. CDR1 and CDR2 (germline): SGHRS, YFSETQ. The CDR3 runs to 13 residues. The CDR3 nucleotides read TGCGCCAGCAGCCGGACAGCGGAAAACATTCAGTACTTC. Translation gives CASSRTAENIQYF.

V gene TRBV28 combines with J gene TRBJ1-5; D is unclear. CDR1 is MDHEN and CDR2 is SYDVKM in the germline V gene. CDR3 length equals 13 residues. Trimming took off 6 bases at V and 3 bases at J, with 9 bases between the two ends. DNA of the CDR3: TGTGCCAGCAGCCCAGGTTTCAATCAGCCCCAGCATTTT. Encoded protein: CASSPGFNQPQHF.